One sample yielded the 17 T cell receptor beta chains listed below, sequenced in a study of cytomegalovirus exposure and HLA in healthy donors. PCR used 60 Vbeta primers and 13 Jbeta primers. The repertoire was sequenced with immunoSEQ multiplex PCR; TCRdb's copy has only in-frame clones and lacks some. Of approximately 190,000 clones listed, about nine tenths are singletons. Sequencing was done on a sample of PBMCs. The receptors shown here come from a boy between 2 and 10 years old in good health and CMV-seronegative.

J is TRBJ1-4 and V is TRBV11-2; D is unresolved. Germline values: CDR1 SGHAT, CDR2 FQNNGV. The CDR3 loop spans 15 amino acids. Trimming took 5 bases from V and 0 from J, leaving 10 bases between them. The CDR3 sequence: CASSPGTATNEKLFF. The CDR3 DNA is TGTGCCAGCAGCCCCGGTACGGCAACTAATGAAAAACTGTTTTTT.

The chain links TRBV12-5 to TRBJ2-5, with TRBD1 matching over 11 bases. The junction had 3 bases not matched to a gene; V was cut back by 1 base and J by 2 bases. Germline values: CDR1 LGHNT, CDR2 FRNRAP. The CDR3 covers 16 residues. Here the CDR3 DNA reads TGTGCTAGTGGTTTGGGGACAGGGGGCTTTCAAGAGACCCAGTACTTC. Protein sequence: CASGLGTGGFQETQYF.

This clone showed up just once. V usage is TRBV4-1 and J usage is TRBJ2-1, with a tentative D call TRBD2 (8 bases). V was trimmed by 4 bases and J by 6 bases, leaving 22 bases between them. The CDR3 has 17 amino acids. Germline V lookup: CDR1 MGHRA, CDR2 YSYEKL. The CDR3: CASSPLPGGRGPNEQFF. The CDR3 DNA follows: TGCGCCAGCAGCCCCCTCCCGGGAGGGAGGGGGCCCAATGAGCAGTTCTTC.

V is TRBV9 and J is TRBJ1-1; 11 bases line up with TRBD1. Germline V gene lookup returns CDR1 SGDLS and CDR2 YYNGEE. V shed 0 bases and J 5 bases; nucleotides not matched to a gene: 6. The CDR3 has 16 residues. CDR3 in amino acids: CASSVVDRGRKTEAFF. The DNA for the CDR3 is TGTGCCAGCAGCGTAGTGGACAGGGGGCGGAAAACTGAAGCTTTCTTT.

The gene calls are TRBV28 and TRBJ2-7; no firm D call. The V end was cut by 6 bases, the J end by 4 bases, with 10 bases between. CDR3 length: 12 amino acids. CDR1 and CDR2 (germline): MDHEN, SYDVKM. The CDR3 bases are TGTGCCAGCAGCTTAACAGATTACGAGCAGTACTTC. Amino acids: CASSLTDYEQYF. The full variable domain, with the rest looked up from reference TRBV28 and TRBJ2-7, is DVKVTQSSRYLVKRTGEKVFLECVQDMDHENMFWYRQDPGLGLRLIYFSYDVKMKEKGDIPEGYSVSREKKERFSLILESASTNQTSMYLCASSLTDYEQYFGPGTRLTVT.

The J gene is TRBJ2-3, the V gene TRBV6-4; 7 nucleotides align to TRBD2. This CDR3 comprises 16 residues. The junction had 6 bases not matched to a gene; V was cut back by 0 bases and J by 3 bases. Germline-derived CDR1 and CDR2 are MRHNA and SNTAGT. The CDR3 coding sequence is TGTGCCAGCAGTGACTCGGTGGGTAGCGGGACAGATACGCAGTATTTT. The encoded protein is CASSDSVGSGTDTQYF.

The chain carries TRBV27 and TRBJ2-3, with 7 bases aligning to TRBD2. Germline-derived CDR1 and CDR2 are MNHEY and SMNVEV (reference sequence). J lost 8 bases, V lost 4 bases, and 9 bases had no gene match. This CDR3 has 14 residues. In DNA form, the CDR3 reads TGTGCCAGCAGTTCGACGATGGGGGGGGGTACGCAGTATTTT. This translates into CASSSTMGGGTQYF.

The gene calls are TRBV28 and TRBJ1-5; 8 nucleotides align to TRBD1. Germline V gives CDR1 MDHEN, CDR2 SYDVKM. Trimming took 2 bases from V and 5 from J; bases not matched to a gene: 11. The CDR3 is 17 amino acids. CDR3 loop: CASSLRTTRGLHQPQHF. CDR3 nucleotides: TGTGCCAGCAGTTTAAGGACGACCAGGGGGCTCCATCAGCCCCAGCATTTT.

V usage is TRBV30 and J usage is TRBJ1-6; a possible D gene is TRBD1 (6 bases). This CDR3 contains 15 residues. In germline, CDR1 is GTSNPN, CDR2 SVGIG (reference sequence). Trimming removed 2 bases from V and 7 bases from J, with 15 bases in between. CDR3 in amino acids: CAWSPTARGNSPLHF. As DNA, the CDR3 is TGTGCCTGGAGTCCAACCGCCAGGGGAAATTCACCCCTCCACTTT.

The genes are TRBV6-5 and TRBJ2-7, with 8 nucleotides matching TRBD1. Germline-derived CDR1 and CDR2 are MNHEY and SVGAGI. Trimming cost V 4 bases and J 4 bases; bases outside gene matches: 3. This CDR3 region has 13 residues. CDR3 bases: TGTGCCAGCAGTTTTCAGGGGGCGTACGAGCAGTACTTC. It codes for CASSFQGAYEQYF.

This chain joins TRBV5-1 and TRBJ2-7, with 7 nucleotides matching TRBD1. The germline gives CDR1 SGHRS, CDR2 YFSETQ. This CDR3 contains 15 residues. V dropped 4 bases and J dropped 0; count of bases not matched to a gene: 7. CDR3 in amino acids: CASSDREQVSYEQYF. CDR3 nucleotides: TGCGCCAGCAGCGACAGGGAACAGGTCTCCTACGAGCAGTACTTC. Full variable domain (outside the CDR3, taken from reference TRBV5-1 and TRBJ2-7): KAGVTQTPRYLIKTRGQQVTLSCSPISGHRSVSWYQQTPGQGLQFLFEYFSETQRNKGNFPGRFSGRQFSNSRSEMNVSTLELGDSALYLCASSDREQVSYEQYFGPGTRLTVT.

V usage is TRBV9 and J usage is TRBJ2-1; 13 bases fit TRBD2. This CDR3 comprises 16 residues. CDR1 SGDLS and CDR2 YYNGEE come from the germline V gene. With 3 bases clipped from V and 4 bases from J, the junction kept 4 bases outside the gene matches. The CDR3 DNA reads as TGTGCCAGCAGCGAGGGACTAGCGGGGAAGTACAATGAGCAGTTCTTC. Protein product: CASSEGLAGKYNEQFF.

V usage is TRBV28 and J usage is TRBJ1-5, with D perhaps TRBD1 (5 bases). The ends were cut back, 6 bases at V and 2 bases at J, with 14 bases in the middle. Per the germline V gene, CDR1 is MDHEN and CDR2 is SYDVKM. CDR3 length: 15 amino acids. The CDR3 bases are TGTGCCAGCAGCCTAAAACAACAGGGCAATCAGCCCCAGCATTTT. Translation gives CASSLKQQGNQPQHF.

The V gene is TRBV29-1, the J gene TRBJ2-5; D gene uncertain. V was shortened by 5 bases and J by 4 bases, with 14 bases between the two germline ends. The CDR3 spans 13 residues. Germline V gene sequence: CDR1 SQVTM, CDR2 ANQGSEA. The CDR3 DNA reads TGCAGCGTTCAAGCCCTTGAGAGAGAGACCCAGTACTTC. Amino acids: CSVQALERETQYF. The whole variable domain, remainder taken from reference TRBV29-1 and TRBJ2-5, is SAVISQKPSRDICQRGTSLTIQCQVDSQVTMMFWYRQQPGQSLTLIATANQGSEATYESGFVIDKFPISRPNLTFSTLTVSNMSPEDSSIYLCSVQALERETQYFGPGTRLLVL.

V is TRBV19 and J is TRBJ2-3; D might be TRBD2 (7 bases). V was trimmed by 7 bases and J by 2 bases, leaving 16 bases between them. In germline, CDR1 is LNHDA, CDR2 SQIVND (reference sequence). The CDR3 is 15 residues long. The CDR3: CASNEGGGLTDTQYF. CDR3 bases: TGTGCCAGTAATGAAGGGGGGGGCCTCACAGATACGCAGTATTTT.

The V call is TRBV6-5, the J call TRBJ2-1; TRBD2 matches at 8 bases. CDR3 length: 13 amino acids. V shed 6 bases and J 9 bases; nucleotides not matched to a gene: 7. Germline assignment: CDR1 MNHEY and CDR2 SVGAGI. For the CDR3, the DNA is TGTGCCAGCAGCCAGCGGGAGTCGGTTGAGCAGTTCTTC. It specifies CASSQRESVEQFF.

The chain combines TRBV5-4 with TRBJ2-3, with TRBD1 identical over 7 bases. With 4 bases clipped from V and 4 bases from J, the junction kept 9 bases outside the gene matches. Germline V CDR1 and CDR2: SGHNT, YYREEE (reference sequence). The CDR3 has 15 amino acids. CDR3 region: CASSTRQGIADTQYF. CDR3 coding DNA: TGTGCCAGCAGCACCCGACAGGGAATCGCAGATACGCAGTATTTT.